This entry features one TCR beta chain sequence. As processed by the authors: Amplifying reference gene primers gave estimates of nucleated cell counts. TCRdb's copy holds only in-frame clones and misses some; the assay was immunoSEQ multiplex PCR. That table is the source of V, J and clone size, and D and trimming were worked out from the DNA. This table holds about 200,000 clones, approximately 90% found once. CDR3 size: 14 residues. Germline V CDR1 and CDR2: SGHNT, YENEEA. Trimming took off 1 base at V and 8 bases at J, with 12 bases between the two ends. The sample belongs to a study of blood T cell repertoires in COVID-19. The overall study: Collection of acute and convalescent COVID-19 samples took place in the United States, Italy and Spain. PBMCs, B-cell-depleted T cells, or T cells provided the cDNA or gDNA that made up the material.

Sequencing used peripheral blood. The sequence came from a human donor in a cohort sampled during active COVID-19. This chain links TRBV11-3 with TRBJ2-1, with D perhaps TRBD2 (6 bases). The DNA for the CDR3 is TGTGCCAGCAGCTTAGGGGTGGGGGGTGATGAGCAGTTCTTC. Its translation is CASSLGVGGDEQFF. Using reference TRBV11-3 and TRBJ2-1 for the parts outside the CDR3, the full variable domain is EAGVVQSPRYKIIEKKQPVAFWCNPISGHNTLYWYLQNLGQGPELLIRYENEEAVDDSQLPKDRFSAERLKGVDSTLKIQPAELGDSAVYLCASSLGVGGDEQFFGPGTRLTVL.